The clone carrying this T cell receptor (beta chain) was recorded many times. Constant-segment primers were used for 5'RACE, and the resulting TCR alpha and TCR beta cDNA libraries carried sample barcodes and UMIs. TCRdb independently ran MiXCR on the 5' RACE reads; one entry per CDR3 protein. The table records 150,000 to 200,000 distinct CDR3 sequences, 9.5% to 13% of them present only once. The data originate from a study of T-cell memory formation after mild COVID-19. About the research overall: TCR clusters showed largely donor specificity.

With V trimmed by 4 bases and J by 5 bases, 13 bases remained unmatched. The CDR3 runs to 17 residues. Germline values: CDR1 SGDLS, CDR2 YYNGEE. Sequenced: PBMCs or a T cell subset sorted from them (not recorded which). This chain uses TRBV9 with TRBJ2-7; 12 nucleotides match TRBD1. This sequence was found in a man aged 18 to 35 who had mild COVID-19 (a few samples of this study predate the infection). Cell type and time point are not known. CDR3 loop: CASSPQWGQGASHEQYF. The CDR3 nucleotides are TGTGCCAGCAGCCCCCAATGGGGACAGGGGGCGTCCCACGAGCAGTACTTC.